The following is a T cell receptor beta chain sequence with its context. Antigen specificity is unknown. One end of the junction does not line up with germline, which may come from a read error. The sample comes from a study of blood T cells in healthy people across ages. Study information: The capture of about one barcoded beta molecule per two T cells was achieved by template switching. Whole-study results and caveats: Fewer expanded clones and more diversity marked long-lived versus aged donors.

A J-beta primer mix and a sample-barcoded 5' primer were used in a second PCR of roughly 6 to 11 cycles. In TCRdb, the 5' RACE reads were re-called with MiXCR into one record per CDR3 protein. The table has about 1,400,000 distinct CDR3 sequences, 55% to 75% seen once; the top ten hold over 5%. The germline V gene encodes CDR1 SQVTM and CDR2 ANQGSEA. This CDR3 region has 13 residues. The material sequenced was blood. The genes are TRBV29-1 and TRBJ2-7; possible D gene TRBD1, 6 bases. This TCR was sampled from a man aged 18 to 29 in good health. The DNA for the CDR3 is TGCAGCGTTGAAGATCTAGGGGGTTACGGGCAGTACTTC. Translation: CSVEDLGGYGQYF.